The 23 T cell receptor beta chains given below trace back to one sample, sequenced in a study of early T cells in non-severe SARS-CoV-2 infection (dated by TCRdb to the early 2020s). The library was made by 5' RACE. Sequencing was carried out with a NextSeq 500. TCRdb reworked the public reads: Q25 trimming with fastp, MiXCR clone assembly, productive beta chains retained. Merged by CDR3 protein, the rows form single entries marked with the most common genes and DNA. Counted in this sample were 35,000 to 45,000 distinct CDR3 sequences; under 7% of them appeared once. The ten largest account for about 25% of the sample. Sequenced material: whole blood, taken at baseline. These receptor sequences come from an adult who was a healthcare worker with PCR-confirmed SARS-CoV-2 infection or an uninfected control (not recorded which).

This clonotype was observed many times. This rearrangement joins TRBV3-1 to TRBJ1-2; TRBD1 matches 7 bases. Trimming removed 6 bases from V and 3 bases from J; junction bases left unmatched: 7. The CDR3 length is 14 residues. Germline V lookup: CDR1 LGHDT, CDR2 YNNKEL (reference sequence). CDR3 DNA: TGTGCCAGCAGTCCCCAGACAGGGTACTATGGCTACACCTTC. Translated, it gives CASSPQTGYYGYTF.

This clonotype was detected only a few times. The chain carries TRBV7-6 and TRBJ2-3; TRBD1 aligns across 8 bases. The junction had 6 bases not matched to a gene; V was cut back by 3 bases and J by 4 bases. CDR1 is SGHVS and CDR2 is FNYEAQ in the germline V gene. This CDR3 region has 15 residues. CDR3 loop: CASSLPRTGSDTQYF. The CDR3 DNA sequence: TGTGCCAGCAGCTTGCCTAGGACAGGGTCAGATACGCAGTATTTT.

The chain's CDR3 is CAISEPTSGSDEQFF. The DNA of the CDR3 is TGTGCCATCAGTGAGCCGACTAGCGGGAGCGATGAGCAGTTCTTC. The chain combines TRBV10-3 with TRBJ2-1; 12 bases agree with TRBD2. The CDR3 extends over 15 amino acids. Germline V gene data show CDR1 as ENHRY and CDR2 as SYGVKD. V shed 2 bases and J 8 bases; nucleotides not matched to a gene: 4.

This clonotype has just a few counts. J is TRBJ2-7 and V is TRBV7-2, with TRBD2 identical over 7 bases. The CDR3 is 16 amino acids. From germline, CDR1 is SGHTA and CDR2 FQGNSA. The V and J ends lost 4 bases and 4 bases, in that order; junction bases with no gene match: 13. As DNA, the CDR3 is TGTGCCAGCAGCTCCAAAGGGGAGGGGACGAGGTACGAGCAGTACTTC. Its translation is CASSSKGEGTRYEQYF.

In this sample, this clonotype turned up a few times. The rearrangement joins TRBV24-1 to TRBJ2-1; TRBD2 is a possible D gene (6 bases). Trimming took off 0 bases at V and 0 bases at J, with 11 bases between the two ends. The CDR3 is 17 amino acids. Germline loops: CDR1 KGHDR, CDR2 SFDVKD. The CDR3 region has the DNA TGTGCCACCAGTGATTTGCGGGGGAAAAGCTCCTACAATGAGCAGTTCTTC. This encodes CATSDLRGKSSYNEQFF.

The chain links TRBV12-3 or TRBV12-4 to TRBJ2-7; D call uncertain. The ends were cut back, 6 bases at V and 2 bases at J, with 8 bases in the middle. The CDR3 covers 12 residues. The CDR3 DNA sequence: TGTGCCAGCAGCCCTTTTACCTACGAGCAGTACTTC. Translated, it gives CASSPFTYEQYF.

The genes are TRBV13 and TRBJ2-7, with D perhaps TRBD1 (7 bases). Trimming took 1 base from V and 6 from J, leaving 19 bases between them. This CDR3 contains 16 residues. The germline V gene has CDR1 PRHDT and CDR2 FYEKMQ (reference sequence). Here the CDR3 DNA reads TGTGCCAGCAGCTTAGCCGGGGGACAGCTTTCCCGCGAGCAGTACTTC. The encoded protein is CASSLAGGQLSREQYF.

V usage is TRBV12-3 or TRBV12-4 and J usage is TRBJ2-7, with TRBD1 matching over 7 bases. With V trimmed by 5 bases and J by 1 base, 8 bases remained unmatched. The CDR3 is made up of 15 amino acids. The CDR3 region is CASSPRDSDSYEQYF. CDR3 DNA sequence: TGTGCCAGCAGTCCTCGGGACAGCGATTCCTACGAGCAGTACTTC.

The chain has TRBV7-6 and TRBJ2-2, with D uncertain. Germline CDR1 reads SGHVS; CDR2 reads FNYEAQ. V lost 1 base, J lost 6 bases, and 15 bases lay in between. The CDR3 is made up of 16 amino acids. The CDR3 DNA reads as TGTGCCAGCAGCTTAGTCAGGCCCGAAAACGCCGGGGAGCTGTTTTTT. It specifies CASSLVRPENAGELFF.

This clonotype was counted only a few times. V usage is TRBV28 and J usage is TRBJ2-2, with 7 bases matching TRBD2. CDR3 length: 12 amino acids. Germline CDR1 MDHEN, CDR2 SYDVKM. With 11 bases clipped from V and 5 bases from J, the junction kept 5 bases outside the gene matches. CDR3 amino acids: CACWGGTGELFF. CDR3 coding DNA: TGTGCCTGTTGGGGAGGGACCGGGGAGCTGTTTTTT.

Ten or more counts support this clonotype. The chain is built from TRBV12-3 or TRBV12-4 and TRBJ2-3, with a weak D call TRBD2 (6 bases). V shed 3 bases and J shed 3 bases, with 13 bases lying between them. CDR3 length: 15 residues. The DNA for the CDR3 is TGTGCCAGCAGTTTTCCCAGTGGGGGGACAGATACGCAGTATTTT. It encodes CASSFPSGGTDTQYF.

The gene calls are TRBV15 and TRBJ2-1; 9 positions match TRBD1. J lost 7 bases, V lost 3 bases, and 7 bases had no gene match. The CDR3 has 15 residues. Germline lookup yields CDR1 LNHNV and CDR2 YYDKDF (reference sequence). This chain's CDR3 is CATSSRDRVINEQFF. The CDR3 region has the DNA TGTGCCACCAGCAGCCGGGACAGGGTAATTAATGAGCAGTTCTTC.

This clonotype was detected many times. This sequence joins TRBV18 and TRBJ1-5, with D perhaps matching TRBD1 (5 bases). Deletions cut 5 bases from V and 6 bases from J, with 20 bases between. Germline V gives CDR1 KGHSH, CDR2 LQKENI. The CDR3 length is 16 residues. The CDR3 nucleotides are TGTGCCAGCTCATCCCTTTCCCAGGGTCAACTTCAGCCCCAGCATTTT. Its translation is CASSSLSQGQLQPQHF.

This clonotype was counted ten times or more. V gene TRBV27 combines with J gene TRBJ1-1, with D unresolved. V lost 6 bases and J 7 bases, leaving 12 bases between the germline ends. The CDR3 covers 12 residues. Germline V gene lookup returns CDR1 MNHEY and CDR2 SMNVEV (reference sequence). CDR3 bases: TGTGCCAGCAGACCAACCAACGGTGAAGCTTTCTTT. Encoded protein: CASRPTNGEAFF.

The chain carries TRBV5-1 and TRBJ2-1; tentative D call: TRBD2 (5 bases). The length of the CDR3 is 15 residues. Germline assignment: CDR1 SGHRS and CDR2 YFSETQ. Trimming pared 0 bases from V and 2 bases from J, leaving 9 bases between. CDR3 nucleotide sequence: TGCGCCAGCAGCTTGGGAGGGATCACCTACAATGAGCAGTTCTTC. Its protein product is CASSLGGITYNEQFF.

This clonotype appeared many times. J is TRBJ1-1 and V is TRBV20-1, with 7 positions matching TRBD1. There are 16 residues in the CDR3. Germline CDR1 is DFQATT and CDR2 is SNEGSKA (reference sequence). The junction had 15 bases not matched to a gene; V was cut back by 3 bases and J by 5 bases. CDR3 region: CSAREPLRGQKTEAFF. DNA for the CDR3: TGCAGTGCTAGGGAACCTCTAAGGGGGCAAAAGACTGAAGCTTTCTTT.

The chain recombines TRBV29-1 with TRBJ1-4, with 9 bases identical to TRBD1. Germline V CDR1 and CDR2: SQVTM, ANQGSEA. The CDR3 consists of 13 residues. The J segment lost 6 bases and the V segment lost 7 bases, leaving 6 bases of the junction unmatched. The CDR3 loop reads CSAMTGGDEKLFF. Here the CDR3 DNA reads TGCAGCGCCATGACAGGGGGTGATGAAAAACTGTTTTTT.

This clonotype occurred many times. This chain links TRBV7-2 with TRBJ2-1; D ambiguous. The germline V gene encodes CDR1 SGHTA and CDR2 FQGNSA. There are 15 residues in the CDR3. Trimming cost V 5 bases and J 5 bases, with 16 bases left between them. The CDR3 nucleotides are TGTGCCAGCAGCGCCAGTCGTTTGCGCGACAATGAGCAGTTCTTC. Protein: CASSASRLRDNEQFF.

In this sample, this clonotype turned up a few times. This sequence joins TRBV4-2 and TRBJ1-1; D not resolved. Germline values: CDR1 LGHNA, CDR2 YNFKEQ. V lost 0 bases and J lost 1, with 9 bases in between. The CDR3 has 15 amino acids. CDR3 sequence: CASSQDLLSNTEAFF. CDR3 bases: TGTGCCAGCAGCCAAGATCTCTTGTCGAACACTGAAGCTTTCTTT.

This clonotype was counted ten times or more. V gene TRBV12-3 or TRBV12-4 combines with J gene TRBJ2-1; 9 nucleotides match TRBD1. J gave up 9 bases and V 5 bases, and 11 bases lay outside the gene matches. CDR3 length: 15 amino acids. CDR3 amino acids: CASSQDRGGGIEQFF. The CDR3, as DNA: TGTGCCAGCAGTCAGGACAGGGGAGGCGGGATTGAGCAGTTCTTC.

This clonotype was picked up many times. The gene calls are TRBV6-1 and TRBJ1-5; 7 nucleotides line up with TRBD1. The CDR3 has 18 residues. V shed 7 bases and J 1 base; nucleotides not matched to a gene: 16. The germline V gene has CDR1 MNHNS and CDR2 SASEGT. The CDR3: CASNRSWPGTESNQPQHF. The DNA of the CDR3 is TGTGCCAGCAATAGAAGTTGGCCGGGGACAGAAAGCAATCAGCCCCAGCATTTT.

The sample holds a few counts of this clonotype. The CDR3 region is CASSLAGQQTYEQYF. The DNA for the CDR3 is TGCGCCAGCAGCTTGGCAGGACAGCAAACCTACGAGCAGTACTTC. The rearrangement joins TRBV5-1 to TRBJ2-7, with a weak D call TRBD1 (6 bases). Germline CDR1 and CDR2: SGHRS and YFSETQ. The V and J ends lost 0 bases and 2 bases respectively, with 12 bases between them. The CDR3 spans 15 residues.

This clonotype was seen ten or more times. The rearrangement joins TRBV3-1 to TRBJ2-1, with 7 bases fitting TRBD2. CDR3 size: 16 residues. Germline values: CDR1 LGHDT, CDR2 YNNKEL (reference sequence). The trim removed 0 bases at V and 7 bases at J, leaving 9 bases unmatched. In DNA form, the CDR3 reads TGTGCCAGCAGCCAAGAATGGCGGGAGTTGTCGAATGAGCAGTTCTTC. Translation gives CASSQEWRELSNEQFF.